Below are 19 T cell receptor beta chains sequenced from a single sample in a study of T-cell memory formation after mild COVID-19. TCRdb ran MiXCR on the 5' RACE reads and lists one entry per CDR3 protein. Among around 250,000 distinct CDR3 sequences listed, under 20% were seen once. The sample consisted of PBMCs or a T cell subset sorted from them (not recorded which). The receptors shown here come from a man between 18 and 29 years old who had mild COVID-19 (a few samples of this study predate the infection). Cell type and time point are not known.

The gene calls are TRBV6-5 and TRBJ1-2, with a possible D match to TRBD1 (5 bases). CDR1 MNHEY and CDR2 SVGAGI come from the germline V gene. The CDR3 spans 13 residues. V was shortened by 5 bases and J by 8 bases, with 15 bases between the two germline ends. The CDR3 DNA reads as TGTGCCAGCAGTCCGTGGGGGGAGGACGGCTACACCTTC. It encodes CASSPWGEDGYTF.

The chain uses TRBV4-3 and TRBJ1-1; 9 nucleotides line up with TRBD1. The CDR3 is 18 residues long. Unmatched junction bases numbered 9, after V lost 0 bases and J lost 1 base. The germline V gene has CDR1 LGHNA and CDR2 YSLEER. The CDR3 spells CASSQDWDRDLTNTEAFF. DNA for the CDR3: TGCGCCAGCAGCCAAGATTGGGACAGGGATTTGACGAACACTGAAGCTTTCTTT.

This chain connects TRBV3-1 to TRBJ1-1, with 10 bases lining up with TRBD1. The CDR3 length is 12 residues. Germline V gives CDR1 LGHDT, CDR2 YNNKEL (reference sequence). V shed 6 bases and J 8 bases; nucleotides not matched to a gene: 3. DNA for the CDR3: TGTGCCAGCAGACGGACAGGGGGAGAAGCTTTCTTT. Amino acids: CASRRTGGEAFF.

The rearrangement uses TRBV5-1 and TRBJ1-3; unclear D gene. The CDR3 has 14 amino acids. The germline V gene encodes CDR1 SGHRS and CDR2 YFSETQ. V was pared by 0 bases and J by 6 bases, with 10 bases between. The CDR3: CASSLVRGANTIYF. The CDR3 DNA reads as TGCGCCAGCAGCTTGGTTCGGGGTGCAAACACCATATATTTT.

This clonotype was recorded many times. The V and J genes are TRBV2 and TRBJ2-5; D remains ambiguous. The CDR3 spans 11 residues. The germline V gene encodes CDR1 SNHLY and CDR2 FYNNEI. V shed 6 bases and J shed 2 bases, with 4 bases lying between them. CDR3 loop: CASSQQETQYF. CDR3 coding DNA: TGTGCCAGCAGCCAACAAGAGACCCAGTACTTC.

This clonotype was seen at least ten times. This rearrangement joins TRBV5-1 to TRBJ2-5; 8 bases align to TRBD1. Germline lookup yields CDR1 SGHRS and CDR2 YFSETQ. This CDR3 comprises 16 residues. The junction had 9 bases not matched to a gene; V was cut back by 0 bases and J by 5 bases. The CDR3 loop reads CASSLGRQGASETQYF. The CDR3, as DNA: TGCGCCAGCAGCTTGGGGCGGCAGGGGGCCAGTGAGACCCAGTACTTC.

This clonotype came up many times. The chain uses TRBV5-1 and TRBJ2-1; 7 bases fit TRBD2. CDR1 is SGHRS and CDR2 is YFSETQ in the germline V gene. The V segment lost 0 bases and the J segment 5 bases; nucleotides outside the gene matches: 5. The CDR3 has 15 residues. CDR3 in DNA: TGCGCCAGCAGCTTGGCTAACGGGGGGAACAATGAGCAGTTCTTC. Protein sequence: CASSLANGGNNEQFF.

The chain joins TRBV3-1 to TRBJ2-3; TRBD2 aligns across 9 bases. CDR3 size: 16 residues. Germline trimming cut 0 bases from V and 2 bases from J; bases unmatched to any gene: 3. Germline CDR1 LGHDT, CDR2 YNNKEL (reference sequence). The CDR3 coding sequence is TGTGCCAGCAGCCAAGAGTCTAGCGGGGCCACAGATACGCAGTATTTT. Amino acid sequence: CASSQESSGATDTQYF.

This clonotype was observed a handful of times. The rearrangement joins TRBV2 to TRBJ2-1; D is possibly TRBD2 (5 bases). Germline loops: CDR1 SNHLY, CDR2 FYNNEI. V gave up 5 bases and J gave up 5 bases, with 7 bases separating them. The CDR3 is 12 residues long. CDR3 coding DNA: TGTGCCAGCAGTTACGGGAACAATGAGCAGTTCTTC. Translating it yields CASSYGNNEQFF.

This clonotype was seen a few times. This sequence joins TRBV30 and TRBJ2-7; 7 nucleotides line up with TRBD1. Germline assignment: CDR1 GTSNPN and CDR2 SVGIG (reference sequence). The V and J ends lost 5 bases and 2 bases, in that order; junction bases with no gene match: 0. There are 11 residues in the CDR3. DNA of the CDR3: TGTGCCTGGGGACAGGCCTACGAGCAGTACTTC. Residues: CAWGQAYEQYF.

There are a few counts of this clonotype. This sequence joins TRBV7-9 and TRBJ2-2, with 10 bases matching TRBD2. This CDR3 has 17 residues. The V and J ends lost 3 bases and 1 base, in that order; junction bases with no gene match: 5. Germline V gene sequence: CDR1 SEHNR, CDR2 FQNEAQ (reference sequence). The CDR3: CASSLARLAGNTGELFF. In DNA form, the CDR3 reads TGTGCCAGCAGCTTGGCCCGACTAGCGGGGAACACCGGGGAGCTGTTTTTT. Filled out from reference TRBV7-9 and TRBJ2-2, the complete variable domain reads DTGVSQNPRHKITKRGQNVTFRCDPISEHNRLYWYRQTLGQGPEFLTYFQNEAQLEKSRLLSDRFSAERPKGSFSTLEIQRTEQGDSAMYLCASSLARLAGNTGELFFGEGSRLTVL.

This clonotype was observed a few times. The CDR3 region is CASAGTPTDTQYF. CDR3 in DNA: TGTGCCTCCGCGGGGACCCCCACAGATACGCAGTATTTT. The chain links TRBV10-3 to TRBJ2-3; weak D call: TRBD2 (6 bases). Germline V gene data show CDR1 as ENHRY and CDR2 as SYGVKD. The CDR3 consists of 13 residues. The V end lost 11 bases, the J end lost 2 bases, and 14 bases lay between the germline ends.

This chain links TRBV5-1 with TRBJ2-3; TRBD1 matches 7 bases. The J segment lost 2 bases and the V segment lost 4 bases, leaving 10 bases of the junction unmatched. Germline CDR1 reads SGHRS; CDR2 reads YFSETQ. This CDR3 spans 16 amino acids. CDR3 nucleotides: TGCGCCAGCAGCCGCGAGCCGACAGGGTCCACAGATACGCAGTATTTT. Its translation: CASSREPTGSTDTQYF.

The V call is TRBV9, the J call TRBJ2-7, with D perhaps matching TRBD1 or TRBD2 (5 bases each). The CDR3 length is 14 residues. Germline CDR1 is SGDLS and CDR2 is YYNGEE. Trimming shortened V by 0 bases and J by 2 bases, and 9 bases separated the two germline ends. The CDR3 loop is CASSVAGPPYEQYF. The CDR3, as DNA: TGTGCCAGCAGCGTAGCGGGACCACCCTACGAGCAGTACTTC. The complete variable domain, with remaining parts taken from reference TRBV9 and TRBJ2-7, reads DSGVTQTPKHLITATGQRVTLRCSPRSGDLSVYWYQQSLDQGLQFLIQYYNGEERAKGNILERFSAQQFPDLHSELNLSSLELGDSALYFCASSVAGPPYEQYFGPGTRLTVT.

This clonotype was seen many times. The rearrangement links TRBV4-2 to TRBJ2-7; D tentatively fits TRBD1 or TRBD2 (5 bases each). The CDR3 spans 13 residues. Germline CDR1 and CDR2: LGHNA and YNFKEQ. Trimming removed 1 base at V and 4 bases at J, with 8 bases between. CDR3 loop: CASSQGDGYEQYV. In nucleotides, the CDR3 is TGTGCCAGCAGCCAAGGGGACGGTTACGAGCAGTACGTC.

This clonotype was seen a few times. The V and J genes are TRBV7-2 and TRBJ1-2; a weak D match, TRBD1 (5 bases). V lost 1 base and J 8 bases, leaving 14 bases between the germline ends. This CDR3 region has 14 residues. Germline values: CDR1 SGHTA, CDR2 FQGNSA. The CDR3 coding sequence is TGTGCCAGCAGCTTAGAACAGGAGAGAGGAGGCTACACCTTC. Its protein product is CASSLEQERGGYTF.

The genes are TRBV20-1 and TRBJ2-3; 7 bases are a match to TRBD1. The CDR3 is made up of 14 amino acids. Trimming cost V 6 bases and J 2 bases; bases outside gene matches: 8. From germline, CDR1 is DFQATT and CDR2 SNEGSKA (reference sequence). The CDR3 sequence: CSAQRQGVTDTQYF. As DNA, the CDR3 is TGCAGTGCCCAGAGACAGGGAGTCACAGATACGCAGTATTTT.

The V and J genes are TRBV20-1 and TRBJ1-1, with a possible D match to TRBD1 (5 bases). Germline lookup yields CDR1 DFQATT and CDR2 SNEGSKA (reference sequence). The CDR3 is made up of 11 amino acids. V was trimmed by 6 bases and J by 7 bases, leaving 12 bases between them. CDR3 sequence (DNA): TGCAGTGCCAAGGTGGGGGTTGAAGCTTTCTTT. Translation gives CSAKVGVEAFF.

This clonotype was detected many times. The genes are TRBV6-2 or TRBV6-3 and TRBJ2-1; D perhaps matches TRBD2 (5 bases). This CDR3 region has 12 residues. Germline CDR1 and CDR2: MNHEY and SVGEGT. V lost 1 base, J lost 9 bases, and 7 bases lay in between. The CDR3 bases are TGTGCCAGCAGTTACTGGGAGACTGAGCAGTTCTTC. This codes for CASSYWETEQFF.